One and the same sample provided the 19 T cell receptor beta chains below, sequenced in a study of Ad26.COV2.S vaccination and SARS-CoV-2 variants. TCRdb's copy holds only in-frame clones and misses some; the assay was immunoSEQ multiplex PCR. The sample yields some 400,000 clones, approximately 90% seen once. The sample's treatment: about 20 received Ad26.COV2.S at low or high dose, single or two shots; roughly five received placebo; per-sample allocation not given. Each sample was drawn 63 days after the first injection (of vaccine or placebo). The sample here was peripheral blood, taken in a trial of Ad26.COV2.S vaccine versus placebo. These receptors were obtained from a person aged 18-65 years who received the Ad26.COV2.S COVID-19 vaccine or a placebo.

The V gene is TRBV9, the J gene TRBJ2-5; the D is unclear. CDR1 is SGDLS, CDR2 YYNGEE, per germline. V was cut by 0 bases and J by 1 base, with 16 bases left in between. This CDR3 contains 17 residues. For the CDR3, the DNA is TGTGCCAGCAGCGTAGGGGTGGCAGGTGGGTCCCAAGAGACCCAGTACTTC. Translated, it gives CASSVGVAGGSQETQYF.

The table lists this clone with a count of one. The chain joins TRBV12-3 or TRBV12-4 to TRBJ2-2; D gene uncertain. The CDR3 runs 12 residues. The V end was cut by 2 bases, the J end by 6 bases, with 4 bases between. The CDR3 here is CASSLRAGELFF. DNA for the CDR3: TGTGCCAGCAGTTTAAGAGCCGGGGAGCTGTTTTTT.

The rearrangement links TRBV7-9 to TRBJ2-5; 11 bases line up with TRBD2. The CDR3 loop spans 16 amino acids. V shed 4 bases, J shed 4 bases, and the junction held 8 bases outside the gene matches. Germline loops: CDR1 SEHNR, CDR2 FQNEAQ (reference sequence). The CDR3 nucleotides read TGTGCCAGCAGCTCGTTACTAGCGGGAGAGGGAGAGACCCAGTACTTC. It translates to CASSSLLAGEGETQYF.

V usage is TRBV7-9 and J usage is TRBJ2-5; TRBD2 agrees at 7 bases. This CDR3 contains 17 residues. V lost 7 bases and J lost 10; bases outside the gene matches: 24. Germline loops: CDR1 SEHNR, CDR2 FQNEAQ (reference sequence). CDR3 in amino acids: CASNGRASGTPNPDQYF. In DNA, the CDR3 is TGTGCCAGCAACGGTAGGGCTAGCGGAACCCCAAATCCCGACCAGTACTTC.

The CDR3 nucleotides read TGTGCCATCAAACACCAGGGAAAAGAGACCCAGTACTTC. Translating gives CAIKHQGKETQYF. The rearrangement uses TRBV6-5 and TRBJ2-5, with D tentatively TRBD1 (5 bases). Trimming shortened V by 10 bases and J by 3 bases, and 15 bases separated the two germline ends. Germline V gives CDR1 MNHEY, CDR2 SVGAGI. This CDR3 is built from 13 residues.

The V call is TRBV10-3, the J call TRBJ1-6; no clear D. Trimming shortened V by 2 bases and J by 4 bases, and 6 bases separated the two germline ends. Germline V gene sequence: CDR1 ENHRY, CDR2 SYGVKD. CDR3 size: 14 residues. The CDR3 spells CAISEGVYNSPLHF. The CDR3 region has the DNA TGTGCCATCAGTGAGGGGGTGTATAATTCACCCCTCCACTTT.

J is TRBJ2-2 and V is TRBV5-6; TRBD1 might be the D (6 bases). CDR3 length: 15 amino acids. Trimming removed 4 bases at V and 8 bases at J, with 18 bases between. The germline V gene has CDR1 SGHDT and CDR2 YYEEEE. CDR3 sequence (DNA): TGTGCCAGCAGCCCGGCTGGACAGCCCGGGGGGGAGCTGTTTTTT. It encodes CASSPAGQPGGELFF.

The chain is built from TRBV4-1 and TRBJ1-1, with D tentatively TRBD1 (5 bases). V was trimmed by 2 bases and J by 2 bases, leaving 18 bases between them. From germline, CDR1 is MGHRA and CDR2 YSYEKL. The length of the CDR3 is 17 residues. In DNA, the CDR3 is TGCGCCAGCAGCCAATCCCCTCGGCAGGGCCTTAACACTGAAGCTTTCTTT. This translates into CASSQSPRQGLNTEAFF.

The chain combines TRBV5-1 with TRBJ2-7, with 8 bases that match TRBD2. Trimming removed 6 bases from V and 7 bases from J; junction bases left unmatched: 9. Germline-derived CDR1 and CDR2 are SGHRS and YFSETQ. The length of the CDR3 is 13 residues. The CDR3 region has the DNA TGCGCCAGCACGGGACTAGTTGGTGGTGAGCAGTACTTC. This codes for CASTGLVGGEQYF.

The rearrangement uses TRBV4-2 and TRBJ2-1, with TRBD2 matching 12 bases. This CDR3 contains 21 residues. With 7 bases clipped from V and 3 bases from J, the junction kept 22 bases outside the gene matches. Germline CDR1 and CDR2: LGHNA and YNFKEQ. CDR3 sequence reads: CASTHSRGLAGNLLGYNEQFF. The CDR3 coding sequence is TGTGCCAGCACCCACTCGCGAGGACTAGCGGGGAACCTCCTCGGCTACAATGAGCAGTTCTTC.

The chain links TRBV24-1 to TRBJ1-5; TRBD1 aligns across 7 bases. Germline lookup yields CDR1 KGHDR and CDR2 SFDVKD. With V trimmed by 8 bases and J by 4 bases, 10 bases remained unmatched. This CDR3 has 15 residues. This CDR3 is CATKSGTDRNQPQHF. DNA of the CDR3: TGTGCCACCAAATCCGGGACAGATCGGAATCAGCCCCAGCATTTT.

The chain has TRBV5-1 and TRBJ2-5; 9 bases are shared with TRBD1. The CDR3 runs 17 residues. The germline V gene encodes CDR1 SGHRS and CDR2 YFSETQ. J lost 0 bases, V lost 4 bases, and 10 bases had no gene match. CDR3: CASSHAGTGLYQETQYF. CDR3 nucleotides: TGCGCCAGCAGCCATGCCGGGACAGGGCTCTACCAAGAGACCCAGTACTTC.

The chain couples TRBV7-2 to TRBJ1-5; tentative D call: TRBD1 (6 bases). The CDR3 has 16 amino acids. V was cut by 3 bases and J by 6 bases, with 18 bases left in between. Germline V gene lookup returns CDR1 SGHTA and CDR2 FQGNSA. DNA of the CDR3: TGTGCCAGCAGCTTCTCAAATCAGGGGATGGGTCAGCCCCAGCATTTT. Its translation: CASSFSNQGMGQPQHF.

The chain couples TRBV10-2 to TRBJ2-3; TRBD1 or TRBD2 may be the D gene (5 bases each). The germline V gene encodes CDR1 WSHSY and CDR2 SAAADI. V was pared by 5 bases and J by 10 bases, with 16 bases between. The CDR3 spans 13 residues. CDR3 DNA sequence: TGCGCCAGCAGTCGGGACCCGAGGGGTTCGCAGTATTTT. Encoded protein: CASSRDPRGSQYF.

The chain carries TRBV15 and TRBJ2-7; no reliable D call. V was shortened by 0 bases and J by 7 bases, with 10 bases between the two germline ends. The CDR3 has 13 residues. Per the germline V gene, CDR1 is LNHNV and CDR2 is YYDKDF (reference sequence). CDR3 in amino acids: CATSRDKEREQYF. In DNA form, the CDR3 reads TGTGCCACCAGCAGAGATAAGGAGAGGGAGCAGTACTTC.

The chain employs TRBV5-4 and TRBJ2-2; D may correspond to TRBD1 or TRBD2 (5 bases each). Trimming removed 4 bases at V and 1 base at J, with 14 bases between. This CDR3 is built from 16 residues. Per the germline V gene, CDR1 is SGHNT and CDR2 is YYREEE (reference sequence). CDR3 loop: CASSHGKQGNTGELFF. The DNA of the CDR3 is TGTGCCAGCAGCCACGGGAAGCAGGGGAACACCGGGGAGCTGTTTTTT.

The chain links TRBV7-2 to TRBJ2-7; TRBD2 agrees at 9 bases. Germline V CDR1 and CDR2: SGHTA, FQGNSA. The CDR3 runs 14 residues. Trimming at V came to 4 bases and at J to 6 bases, leaving 7 bases not matched to a gene. In DNA, the CDR3 is TGTGCCAGCAGCTCCACTAGCGGGTTCGGCGAGCAGTACTTC. It is translated as CASSSTSGFGEQYF.

The chain uses TRBV15 and TRBJ1-1, with D uncertain. CDR1 is LNHNV and CDR2 is YYDKDF in the germline V gene (reference sequence). This CDR3 contains 11 residues. Here the CDR3 DNA reads TGTGCGACCGGTAGGAACACTGAAGCTTTCTTT. Translated: CATGRNTEAFF.

V gene TRBV19 combines with J gene TRBJ2-3, with 7 bases lining up with TRBD2. CDR3 size: 14 residues. The germline gives CDR1 LNHDA, CDR2 SQIVND (reference sequence). J lost 4 bases, V lost 5 bases, and 6 bases had no gene match. The CDR3 sequence: CASSLGGRSDTQYF. CDR3 DNA: TGTGCCAGTAGTCTAGGCGGGAGATCAGATACGCAGTATTTT. Drawing the rest from reference TRBV19 and TRBJ2-3, the complete variable domain is DGGITQSPKYLFRKEGQNVTLSCEQNLNHDAMYWYRQDPGQGLRLIYYSQIVNDFQKGDIAEGYSVSREKKESFPLTVTSAQKNPTAFYLCASSLGGRSDTQYFGPGTRLTVL.